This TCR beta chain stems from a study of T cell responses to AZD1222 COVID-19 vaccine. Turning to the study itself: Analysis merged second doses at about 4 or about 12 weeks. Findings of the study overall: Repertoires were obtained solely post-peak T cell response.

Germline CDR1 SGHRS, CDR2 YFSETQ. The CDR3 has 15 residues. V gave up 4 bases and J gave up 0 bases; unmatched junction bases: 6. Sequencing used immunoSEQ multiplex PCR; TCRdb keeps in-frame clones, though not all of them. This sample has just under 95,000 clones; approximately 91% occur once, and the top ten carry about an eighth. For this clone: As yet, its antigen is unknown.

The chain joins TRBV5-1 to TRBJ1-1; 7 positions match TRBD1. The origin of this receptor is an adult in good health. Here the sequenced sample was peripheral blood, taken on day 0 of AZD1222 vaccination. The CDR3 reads CASSLPGQMNTEAFF. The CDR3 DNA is TGCGCCAGCAGCCTACCGGGACAGATGAACACTGAAGCTTTCTTT.